This TCR beta chain was recovered during a study of blood T cell repertoires in COVID-19. On the study more broadly: Samples of COVID-19 (acute and convalescent) were obtained from the United States, Italy and Spain.

Per the study methods: Reference gene primer amplification gave estimated nucleated cell counts. Here immunoSEQ multiplex PCR was the method, and the copy in TCRdb shows in-frame clones only, minus some. That table is the source of V, J and clone size, and D and trimming were worked out from the DNA. Of approximately 260,000 clones in the sample, 80% to 90% are singletons; the top ten hold around 4.1%. CDR3 length: 16 amino acids. Trimming removed 6 bases from V and 5 bases from J; junction bases left unmatched: 11. Looked up from germline, CDR1 is MNHNY and CDR2 is SVGAGI (reference sequence). The age range of participants was about 18 to 90 years, with residence in 20 to 25 US areas. Donors were grouped by their self-reported clinical history.

The receptor was derived from a man under 40 with acute COVID-19. V usage is TRBV6-6 and J usage is TRBJ2-2, with TRBD1 matching 8 bases. The sample consisted of PBMCs or T cells enriched from blood (not recorded which). CDR3 DNA sequence: TGTGCCAGCAGGAACCCCGGGACAGGAAGGACCGGGGAGCTGTTTTTT. This sequence encodes CASRNPGTGRTGELFF.